The clone carrying this TCR beta chain occurred a few times. Its target is not known. Germline and junction disagree at one end, which may indicate a read error. A modified ARM-PCR protocol with three rounds of nested PCR amplified TCRbeta. TCRdb reanalysed the multiplex PCR reads using MiXCR and keeps one entry per CDR3 protein. The table records more than 75,000 distinct CDR3 sequences, roughly 80% of them present only once. The data were obtained in a study of tumor and adjacent non-tumor tissue in lung cancer. On the study more broadly: Each sample yielded 3.9 million or so productive TCRbeta reads on average. Findings of the study overall: Tumor repertoires had a smaller top 100 clone share than normal lung. Compared with tumor, normal lung showed significantly lower TCR diversity.

CDR1 and CDR2 from the germline V gene are SQVTM and ANQGSEA. The CDR3 runs to 11 residues. RNA was extracted from bulk tissue without any cell sorting. This sequence joins TRBV29-1 and TRBJ1-1; no firm D call. Sequenced material: lung tumor tissue. This clonotype was obtained from a woman aged 45-59 years with non-small cell lung cancer. This CDR3 is CSVMTSTEAFF. The CDR3 coding sequence is TGTAGCGTCATGACAAGCACTGAAGCTTTCTTT.